This T cell receptor (beta chain) was sequenced during a study of T cell responses to AZD1222 COVID-19 vaccine. The data were produced by immunoSEQ multiplex PCR, yet TCRdb's version contains in-frame clones alone and is incomplete. The sample records 65,000 to 95,000 clones, 70% to 90% being singletons. There are a few counts of this clone. Its antigen is still unknown. Findings and limits, study-wide: Increases in Spike-specific TCR breadth and depth were seen after two AZD1222 doses. Among spike-specific TCRs, nearly half reportedly target unmutated variant regions.

The CDR3 totals 14 residues. Germline V gives CDR1 MGHDK, CDR2 SYGVNS. Trimming cost V 3 bases and J 8 bases; bases outside gene matches: 5. The sample was peripheral blood, taken 28 days after the second AZD1222 dose. The V and J genes are TRBV25-1 and TRBJ2-2; TRBD2 matches at 8 bases. The source of this sequence is an adult who received the AZD1222 COVID-19 vaccine. CDR3 nucleotide sequence: TGTGCCAGCAGTGAGGTAGCGGGATTTGGGGAGCTGTTTTTT. Protein product: CASSEVAGFGELFF.